This T cell receptor beta chain stems from a study of tumor-infiltrating lymphocytes in primary liver carcinoma. Study outcomes and limitations: Against blood, tumors held a significantly higher top-250-clone fraction (p = 0.039).

This clonotype is deemed medium-sized. Its antigen is not identified. Each 20-30 mg portion of unsorted bulk tissue served as the source for co-extraction of RNA and DNA. Samples were taken from five separate regions (per tumor). V was clipped by 7 bases and J by 2 bases, with 11 bases between them. This CDR3 is 13 amino acids long. The authors made TCR beta cDNA from 400 to 550 ng total RNA with a constant-region primer. Sequencing libraries for TCR beta derived from three nested multiplex PCR rounds that used slightly modified ARM-PCR. Each of the first two PCR rounds ran roughly 9 cycles with TRBV1-TRBV30 forward and C-beta reverse primers. One entry per CDR3 protein results from TCRdb running MiXCR on the multiplex PCR reads. The sample carries some 120,000 distinct CDR3 sequences, 55% to 75% recorded once.

The sample taken for sequencing was liver tumor tissue from sampling region 3. Subset noted: tumor region T3, left-lateral pole. The chain links TRBV12-3 or TRBV12-4 to TRBJ1-2; D might be TRBD1 (6 bases). The sequence was collected from a woman in her sixties with primary liver carcinoma and hepatitis B virus infection. The CDR3 spells CASTTDRNYGYTF. CDR3 DNA: TGTGCCAGCACTACTGACAGGAACTATGGCTACACCTTC.